The present entry profiles one T cell receptor beta chain with its context. Its antigen is undetermined. This may be a read error, as it is one base from a much larger clone. CDR1 MNHEY and CDR2 SVGAGI come from the germline V gene. V lost 5 bases and J 6 bases, leaving 19 bases between the germline ends. The CDR3 has 15 residues. Breast cancer patients provided tissue from their axillary draining lymph nodes. TCRdb independently ran MiXCR on the multiplex PCR reads; one entry per CDR3 protein. The repertoire consists of around 250,000 distinct CDR3 sequences, with around 34% occurring once and the leading ten covering roughly 3.5%. This sample is part of a study of breast tumors, draining lymph nodes, adjacent tissues. Study-wide points: That most tumor T cells come from lymph nodes remained unproven. The data were judged consistent with most tumor T cells coming from lymph node and expanding in tumor. Compared with basal-like, luminal-like tumors shared significantly more repertoire with nontumor tissue.

This sequence joins TRBV6-5 and TRBJ1-2; D ambiguous. The sequenced sample was axillary lymph node tissue. The TCR sequence derives from a female donor with breast cancer. Some clones in this sample may be carry-over from other donors' samples. The CDR3 is CASSLGTDGWNGYTF. The CDR3 region has the DNA TGTGCCAGCAGTCTGGGCACGGATGGTTGGAATGGCTACACCTTC.